A selection of T cell receptor beta chains follows, all from one sample in a study of CD8 T cells in Susac syndrome. Each CDR3 protein gets one entry after TCRdb re-called the immunoSEQ multiplex PCR reads with MiXCR. The table has about 140,000 distinct CDR3 sequences, around 95% seen once. Input material: CD4+ T cells from PBMCs. The receptors originated from a human donor with Susac syndrome. The CDR3 runs from the conserved cysteine through the conserved F or W. The order of the fields is clone size, V gene, J gene, D gene, CDR3 protein, CDR3 DNA. The D gene is left open where the match is weak. For some rows the clone size is stated as once, few or many, or as a class when expanded; others skip it.

clone_size: -
v_call: TRBV28
j_call: TRBJ2-7
d_call: TRBD1
cdr3_aa: CASSLPGTGLLEGSYEQYF
cdr3_nt: TGTGCCAGCAGTTTGCCCGGGACAGGGCTTCTTGAGGGGTCCTACGAGCAGTACTTC

clone_size: -
v_call: TRBV12-3/TRBV12-4
j_call: TRBJ1-2
d_call: TRBD1
cdr3_aa: CASSPSGGNYGYTF
cdr3_nt: TGTGCCAGCAGTCCCTCAGGGGGAAACTATGGCTACACCTTC

clone_size: -
v_call: TRBV28
j_call: TRBJ1-2
d_call: TRBD1
cdr3_aa: CASSTGGDYGYTF
cdr3_nt: TGTGCCAGCAGTACAGGGGGCGACTATGGCTACACCTTC

clone_size: -
v_call: TRBV25-1
j_call: TRBJ2-3
d_call: TRBD2
cdr3_aa: CASGLAPDTQYF
cdr3_nt: TGTGCCAGCGGACTAGCGCCAGATACGCAGTATTTT

clone_size: -
v_call: TRBV24-1
j_call: TRBJ2-1
d_call: TRBD1
cdr3_aa: CATRTPKGQDNEQFF
cdr3_nt: TGTGCCACCAGAACCCCCAAGGGACAGGACAATGAGCAGTTCTTC

clone_size: -
v_call: TRBV12-3/TRBV12-4
j_call: TRBJ1-5
d_call: TRBD1
cdr3_aa: CASSRTGKQPQHF
cdr3_nt: TGTGCCAGCAGCCGGACAGGGAAACAGCCCCAGCATTTT

clone_size: -
v_call: TRBV20-1
j_call: TRBJ2-5
d_call: TRBD1
cdr3_aa: CSAIRGLEGTQYF
cdr3_nt: TGCAGTGCTATAAGGGGGCTCGAGGGGACCCAGTACTTC

clone_size: -
v_call: TRBV28
j_call: TRBJ2-3
d_call: -
cdr3_aa: CASTLAGSSSDTQYF
cdr3_nt: TGTGCCAGCACCCTGGCGGGGAGTTCGTCAGATACGCAGTATTTT

clone_size: -
v_call: TRBV20-1
j_call: TRBJ2-3
d_call: TRBD2
cdr3_aa: CSAIAGADVTQYF
cdr3_nt: TGCAGTGCTATAGCGGGGGCGGATGTTACGCAGTATTTT

clone_size: -
v_call: TRBV20-1
j_call: TRBJ1-2
d_call: -
cdr3_aa: CSALPQNFNYGYTF
cdr3_nt: TGCAGTGCTTTACCACAAAACTTTAACTATGGCTACACCTTC

clone_size: once
v_call: TRBV19
j_call: TRBJ1-4
d_call: -
cdr3_aa: CASSRNPTNEKLFF
cdr3_nt: TGTGCCAGTAGCAGGAACCCAACTAATGAAAAACTGTTTTTT

clone_size: -
v_call: TRBV3-1
j_call: TRBJ1-4
d_call: -
cdr3_aa: CASSHFRGADEKLFF
cdr3_nt: TGTGCCAGCAGCCACTTTAGAGGGGCGGATGAAAAACTGTTTTTT

clone_size: -
v_call: TRBV7-9
j_call: TRBJ1-2
d_call: TRBD1
cdr3_aa: CASSWTGGNGYTF
cdr3_nt: TGTGCCAGCAGCTGGACAGGGGGTAATGGCTACACCTTC

clone_size: -
v_call: TRBV29-1
j_call: TRBJ2-3
d_call: -
cdr3_aa: CSVPGRARSTDTQYF
cdr3_nt: TGCAGCGTTCCGGGCAGAGCCCGTAGCACAGATACGCAGTATTTT

clone_size: -
v_call: TRBV3-1
j_call: TRBJ1-2
d_call: -
cdr3_aa: CASSHIGPDFYGYTF
cdr3_nt: TGTGCCAGCAGCCATATAGGTCCGGATTTCTATGGCTACACCTTC

clone_size: few
v_call: TRBV7-9
j_call: TRBJ2-7
d_call: -
cdr3_aa: CASSLAGGYEQYF
cdr3_nt: TGTGCCAGCAGCTTAGCAGGGGGATACGAGCAGTACTTC

clone_size: -
v_call: TRBV6-5
j_call: TRBJ1-4
d_call: -
cdr3_aa: CASSSMGATNEKLFF
cdr3_nt: TGTGCCAGCAGTTCCATGGGAGCAACTAATGAAAAACTGTTTTTT

clone_size: -
v_call: TRBV2
j_call: TRBJ2-7
d_call: TRBD1
cdr3_aa: CASSVLIAQGDEQYF
cdr3_nt: TGTGCCAGCAGTGTGCTTATCGCCCAGGGGGACGAGCAGTACTTC

clone_size: -
v_call: TRBV12-3/TRBV12-4
j_call: TRBJ2-5
d_call: -
cdr3_aa: CASSSGVLNTWSKQYF
cdr3_nt: TGTGCCAGCAGTTCCGGGGTTTTGAACACTTGGTCGAAACAGTACTTC

clone_size: -
v_call: TRBV4-1
j_call: TRBJ2-3
d_call: -
cdr3_aa: CASSQDYRGDTQYF
cdr3_nt: TGCGCCAGCAGCCAAGATTACAGAGGAGATACGCAGTATTTT

clone_size: -
v_call: TRBV12-3/TRBV12-4
j_call: TRBJ2-5
d_call: -
cdr3_aa: CASSPSVAETQYF
cdr3_nt: TGTGCCAGCAGCCCTAGCGTCGCGGAGACCCAGTACTTC

clone_size: -
v_call: TRBV20-1
j_call: TRBJ1-2
d_call: -
cdr3_aa: CSASGFRPAQLRDGYTF
cdr3_nt: TGCAGTGCATCTGGATTCCGGCCAGCGCAACTTAGGGATGGCTACACCTTC

clone_size: -
v_call: TRBV4-1
j_call: TRBJ1-5
d_call: TRBD1
cdr3_aa: CASSQPGQDSNQPQHF
cdr3_nt: TGCGCCAGCAGCCAACCGGGACAGGATAGCAATCAGCCCCAGCATTTT

clone_size: -
v_call: TRBV4-2
j_call: TRBJ2-7
d_call: TRBD2
cdr3_aa: CASSQERASGTYEQYF
cdr3_nt: TGTGCCAGCAGCCAAGAACGGGCTAGCGGCACCTACGAGCAGTACTTC

clone_size: once
v_call: TRBV5-4
j_call: TRBJ2-2
d_call: -
cdr3_aa: CASSSRAAHTGELFF
cdr3_nt: TGTGCCAGCAGCTCAAGAGCGGCGCACACCGGGGAGCTGTTTTTT

clone_size: -
v_call: TRBV2
j_call: TRBJ2-3
d_call: -
cdr3_aa: CASSAPRGTQYF
cdr3_nt: TGTGCCAGCAGTGCCCCCCGGGGTACGCAGTATTTT

clone_size: -
v_call: TRBV4-1
j_call: TRBJ1-2
d_call: -
cdr3_aa: CASSPDAFYGYTF
cdr3_nt: TGCGCCAGCAGCCCGGACGCCTTCTATGGCTACACCTTC

clone_size: -
v_call: TRBV6-4
j_call: TRBJ1-5
d_call: -
cdr3_aa: CASSETGNQPQHF
cdr3_nt: TGTGCCAGCAGTGAGACCGGCAATCAGCCCCAGCATTTT

clone_size: -
v_call: TRBV25-1
j_call: TRBJ2-7
d_call: TRBD1
cdr3_aa: CASSTTGGADEQYF
cdr3_nt: TGTGCCAGCAGCACGACAGGGGGCGCGGACGAGCAGTACTTC

clone_size: -
v_call: TRBV6-5
j_call: TRBJ1-1
d_call: TRBD1
cdr3_aa: CASREQGVTEAFF
cdr3_nt: TGTGCCAGCAGAGAACAGGGGGTTACTGAAGCTTTCTTT

clone_size: -
v_call: TRBV7-6
j_call: TRBJ2-5
d_call: TRBD2
cdr3_aa: CASSAGNGGQETQYF
cdr3_nt: TGTGCCAGCAGCGCCGGAAACGGGGGGCAAGAGACCCAGTACTTC